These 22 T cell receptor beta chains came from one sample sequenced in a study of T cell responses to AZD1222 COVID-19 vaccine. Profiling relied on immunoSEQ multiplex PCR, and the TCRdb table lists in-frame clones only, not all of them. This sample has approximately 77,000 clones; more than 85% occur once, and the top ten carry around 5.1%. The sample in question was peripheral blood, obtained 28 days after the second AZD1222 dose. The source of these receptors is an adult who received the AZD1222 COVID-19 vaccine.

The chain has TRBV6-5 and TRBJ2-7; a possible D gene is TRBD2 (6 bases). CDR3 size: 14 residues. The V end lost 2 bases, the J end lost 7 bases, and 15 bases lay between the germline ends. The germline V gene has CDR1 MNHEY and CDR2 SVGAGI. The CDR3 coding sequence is TGTGCCAGCAGTTACGTTGCGGGACTGGAAGAGCAGTACTTC. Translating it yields CASSYVAGLEEQYF.

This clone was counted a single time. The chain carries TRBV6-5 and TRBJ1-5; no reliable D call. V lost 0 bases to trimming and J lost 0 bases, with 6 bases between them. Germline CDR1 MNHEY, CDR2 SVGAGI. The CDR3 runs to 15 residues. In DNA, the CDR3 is TGTGCCAGCAGTTACTCAGGGAATAGCAATCAGCCCCAGCATTTT. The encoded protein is CASSYSGNSNQPQHF.

The CDR3 DNA reads TGTGCCAGCAGCTTGGGGGGCTGGCGCACAGATACGCAGTATTTT. Translation: CASSLGGWRTDTQYF. The chain recombines TRBV5-4 with TRBJ2-3; D is perhaps TRBD1 (5 bases). Trimming shortened V by 0 bases and J by 1 base, and 9 bases separated the two germline ends. This CDR3 is 15 amino acids long. Looked up from germline, CDR1 is SGHNT and CDR2 is YYREEE (reference sequence).

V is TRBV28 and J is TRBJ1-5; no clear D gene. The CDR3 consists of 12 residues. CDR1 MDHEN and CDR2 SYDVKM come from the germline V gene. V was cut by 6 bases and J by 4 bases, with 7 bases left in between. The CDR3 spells CASSLPNQPQHF. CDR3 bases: TGTGCCAGCAGCCTCCCAAATCAGCCCCAGCATTTT.

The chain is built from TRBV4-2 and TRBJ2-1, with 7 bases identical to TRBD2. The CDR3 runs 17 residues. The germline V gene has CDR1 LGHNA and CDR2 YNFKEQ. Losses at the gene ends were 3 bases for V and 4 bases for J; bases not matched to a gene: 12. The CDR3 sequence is CASSQEVSGGLYNEQFF. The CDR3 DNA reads TGTGCCAGCAGCCAGGAGGTCTCCGGGGGGTTGTACAATGAGCAGTTCTTC.

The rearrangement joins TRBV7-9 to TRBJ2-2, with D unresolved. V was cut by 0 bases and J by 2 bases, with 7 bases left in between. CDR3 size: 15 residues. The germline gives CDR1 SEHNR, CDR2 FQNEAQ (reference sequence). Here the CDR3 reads CASSLAGTNTGELFF. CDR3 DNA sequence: TGTGCCAGCAGCTTAGCTGGAACTAACACCGGGGAGCTGTTTTTT.

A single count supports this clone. The CDR3 reads CASSPLKLRGADTQYF. CDR3 nucleotide sequence: TGTGCCAGCTCACCACTGAAGCTAAGGGGGGCAGATACGCAGTATTTT. This chain joins TRBV18 and TRBJ2-3; D may correspond to TRBD1 or TRBD2 (6 bases each). The CDR3 contains 16 residues. Germline V gene data show CDR1 as KGHSH and CDR2 as LQKENI. Trimming shortened V by 1 base and J by 4 bases, and 15 bases separated the two germline ends.

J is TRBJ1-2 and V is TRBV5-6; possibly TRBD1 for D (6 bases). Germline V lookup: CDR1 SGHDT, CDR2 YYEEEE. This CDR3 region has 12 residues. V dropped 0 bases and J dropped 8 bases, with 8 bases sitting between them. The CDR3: CASSLGGRGYTF. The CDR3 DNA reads TGTGCCAGCAGCTTGGGGGGGCGCGGCTACACCTTC.

The CDR3 DNA sequence: TGTGCCAGCTCACCACCGTCGGGAGAAAACACTGAAGCTTTCTTT. This encodes CASSPPSGENTEAFF. This chain links TRBV18 with TRBJ1-1; D gene ambiguous. The germline gives CDR1 KGHSH, CDR2 LQKENI. The CDR3 extends over 15 amino acids. Trimming shortened V by 0 bases and J by 2 bases, and 10 bases separated the two germline ends.

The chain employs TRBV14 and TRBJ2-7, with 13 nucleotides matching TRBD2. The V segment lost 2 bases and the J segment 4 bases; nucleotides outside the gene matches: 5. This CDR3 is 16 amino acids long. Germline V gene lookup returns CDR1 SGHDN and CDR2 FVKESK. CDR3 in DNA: TGTGCCAGCAGCCAATCGACTAGCGGGAGGAATTACGAGCAGTACTTC. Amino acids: CASSQSTSGRNYEQYF. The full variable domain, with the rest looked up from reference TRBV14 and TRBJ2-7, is EAGVTQFPSHSVIEKGQTVTLRCDPISGHDNLYWYRRVMGKEIKFLLHFVKESKQDESGMPNNRFLAERTGGTYSTLKVQPAELEDSGVYFCASSQSTSGRNYEQYFGPGTRLTVT.

The chain's CDR3 is CASSQPGQRPNTEAFF. The CDR3 bases are TGCGCCAGCAGCCAACCTGGACAGAGACCAAACACTGAAGCTTTCTTT. The chain couples TRBV4-1 to TRBJ1-1; possibly TRBD1 for D (6 bases). Trimming cost V 2 bases and J 2 bases, with 15 bases left between them. Germline values: CDR1 MGHRA, CDR2 YSYEKL. The CDR3 consists of 16 residues.

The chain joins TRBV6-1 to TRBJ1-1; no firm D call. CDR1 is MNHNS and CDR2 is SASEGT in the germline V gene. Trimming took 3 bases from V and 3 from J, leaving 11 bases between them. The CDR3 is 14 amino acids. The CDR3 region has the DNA TGTGCCAGCAGTGATCAACGTTTGGACACTGAAGCTTTCTTT. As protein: CASSDQRLDTEAFF.

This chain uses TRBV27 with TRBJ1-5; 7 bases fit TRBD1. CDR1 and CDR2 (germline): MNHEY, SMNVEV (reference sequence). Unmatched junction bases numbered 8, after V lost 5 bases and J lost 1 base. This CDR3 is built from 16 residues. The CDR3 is CASSLRQGRSNQPQHF. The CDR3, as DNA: TGTGCCAGCAGTCTCCGACAGGGTAGAAGCAATCAGCCCCAGCATTTT.

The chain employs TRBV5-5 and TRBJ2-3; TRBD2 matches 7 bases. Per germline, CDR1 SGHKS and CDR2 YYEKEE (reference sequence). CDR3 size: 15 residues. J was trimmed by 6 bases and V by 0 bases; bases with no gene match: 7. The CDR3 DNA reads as TGTGCCAGCAGCTTGGTTATCGCGGGAGCGGATACGCAGTATTTT. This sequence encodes CASSLVIAGADTQYF.

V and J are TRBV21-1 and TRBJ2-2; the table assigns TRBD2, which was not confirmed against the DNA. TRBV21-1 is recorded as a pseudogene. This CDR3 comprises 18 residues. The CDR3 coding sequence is TGTGCCAGCAGTTACCCCCGACTAGCGGGAGCTCTTTCCGGGGAGCTGTTTTTT. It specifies CASSYPRLAGALSGELFF.

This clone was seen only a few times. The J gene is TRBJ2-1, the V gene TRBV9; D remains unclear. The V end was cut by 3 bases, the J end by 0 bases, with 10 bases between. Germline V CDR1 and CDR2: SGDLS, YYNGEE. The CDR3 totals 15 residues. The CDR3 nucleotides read TGTGCCAGCAGCGCGACTGAGAGCTCCTACAATGAGCAGTTCTTC. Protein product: CASSATESSYNEQFF.

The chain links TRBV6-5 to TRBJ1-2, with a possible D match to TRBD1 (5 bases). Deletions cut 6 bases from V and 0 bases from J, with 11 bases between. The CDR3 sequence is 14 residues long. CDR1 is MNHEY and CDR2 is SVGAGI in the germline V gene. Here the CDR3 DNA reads TGTGCCAGCAGGGTTTCGGGACCTAACTATGGCTACACCTTC. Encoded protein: CASRVSGPNYGYTF.

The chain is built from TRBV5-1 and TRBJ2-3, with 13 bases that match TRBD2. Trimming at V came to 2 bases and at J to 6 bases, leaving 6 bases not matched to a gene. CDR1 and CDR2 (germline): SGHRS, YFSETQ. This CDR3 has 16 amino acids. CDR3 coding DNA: TGCGCCAGCAGCTTAACTAGCGGGAGGGCCGCGGATACGCAGTATTTT. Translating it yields CASSLTSGRAADTQYF.

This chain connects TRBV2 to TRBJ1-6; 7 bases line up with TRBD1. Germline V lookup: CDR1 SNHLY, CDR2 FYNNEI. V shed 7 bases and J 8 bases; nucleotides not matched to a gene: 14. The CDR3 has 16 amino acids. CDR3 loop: CASTIKPDRADSPLHF. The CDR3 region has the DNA TGTGCCAGCACCATAAAGCCAGACAGGGCAGATTCACCCCTCCACTTT.

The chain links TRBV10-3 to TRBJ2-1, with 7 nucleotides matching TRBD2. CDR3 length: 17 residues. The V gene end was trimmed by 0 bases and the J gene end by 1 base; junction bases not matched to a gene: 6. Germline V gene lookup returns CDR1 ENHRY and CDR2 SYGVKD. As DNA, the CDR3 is TGTGCCATCAGTGAGTCGGCTTCGGGAGGATCCTACAATGAGCAGTTCTTC. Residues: CAISESASGGSYNEQFF.

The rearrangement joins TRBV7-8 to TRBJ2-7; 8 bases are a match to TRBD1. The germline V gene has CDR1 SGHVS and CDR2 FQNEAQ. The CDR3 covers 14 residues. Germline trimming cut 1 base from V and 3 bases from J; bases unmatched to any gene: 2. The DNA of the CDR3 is TGTGCCAGCAGCTTAGGGGACAGGAACTACGAGCAGTACTTC. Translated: CASSLGDRNYEQYF.

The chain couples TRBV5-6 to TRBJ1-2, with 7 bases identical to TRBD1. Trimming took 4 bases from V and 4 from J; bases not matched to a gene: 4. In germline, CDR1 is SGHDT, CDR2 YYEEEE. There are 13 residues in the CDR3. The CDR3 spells CASSRGQIYGYTF. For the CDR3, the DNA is TGTGCCAGCAGCCGGGGACAGATCTATGGCTACACCTTC.